These T cell receptor beta chains were read from a single sample in a study of T cells after posttransplantation cyclophosphamide. TCRdb's table, derived via immunoSEQ multiplex PCR, lists solely in-frame clones and lacks some. The repertoire consists of tens of thousands of clones, none detected only once. Specimen: PBMCs. The source of these receptors is a man aged 45-65 years in good health, CMV-negative, and a related stem cell transplant donor. CDR3s include the opening cysteine and the closing phenylalanine or tryptophan. Each record gives: CDR3 DNA, CDR3 protein, J gene, V gene, D gene, clone size. A D gene is named only where the DNA matches it firmly. Only some rows state a clone size, as once, few, many or a class for expanded clones.

TGCGCCAGCAGCGTAAGCGGCGGCCGGCAGGCTAATGAAAAACTGTTTTTT,CASSVSGGRQANEKLFF,TRBJ1-4,TRBV4-1,.,many
TGTGCCAGCAGTACCCGACAGGGGATCGACCCAGAGACCCAGTACTTC,CASSTRQGIDPETQYF,TRBJ2-5,TRBV27,TRBD1,many
TGTGCCTGGGGACAGTTTCAGAACACTGAAGCTTTCTTT,CAWGQFQNTEAFF,TRBJ1-1,TRBV30,.,many
TGTGCCAGCAGTGCCATGACAGGGACCACAGATACGCAGTATTTT,CASSAMTGTTDTQYF,TRBJ2-3,TRBV6-1,TRBD1,many
TGTGCCAGCAGTCGACTTGACACTGGGAGCTATGGCTACACCTTC,CASSRLDTGSYGYTF,TRBJ1-2,TRBV6-5,.,many
TGTGCCAGCACCTTCGGGGGTGCGGGAGGGAATGAGCAGTTCTTC,CASTFGGAGGNEQFF,TRBJ2-1,TRBV7-9,TRBD2,many
TGCGCCAGCAGCCAGGCGACTTCCACAGATACGCAGTATTTT,CASSQATSTDTQYF,TRBJ2-3,TRBV4-1,.,many
TGTGCCAGCAGCGCACCGTGGGGGGCTAGCGGGAACACAGATACGCAGTATTTT,CASSAPWGASGNTDTQYF,TRBJ2-3,TRBV9,TRBD2,many
TGTGCCAGCAGCTTGGACAGGGGGCCCTACAATGAGCAGTTCTTC,CASSLDRGPYNEQFF,TRBJ2-1,TRBV7-3,TRBD1,many
TGCGCCAGCAGCCCCGACTGGGAAGAGACCCAGTACTTC,CASSPDWEETQYF,TRBJ2-5,TRBV5-1,.,many
TGTGCCAGCAGCCAAGGTCCCGGTAACTACGAGCAGTACTTC,CASSQGPGNYEQYF,TRBJ2-7,TRBV4-2,.,many
TGTGCCAGCAACCCCCTAGCGGGAGGTTCTCGGGAGACCCAGTACTTC,CASNPLAGGSRETQYF,TRBJ2-5,TRBV27,TRBD2,many
TGTGCCAGCAGCCTAAGAACGGGGACTGAAGCTTTCTTT,CASSLRTGTEAFF,TRBJ1-1,TRBV11-2,.,many
TGCGCCAGCAGTCAGAGTGGAGGCCCCTCTGGAAACACCATATATTTT,CASSQSGGPSGNTIYF,TRBJ1-3,TRBV5-1,.,many
TGTGCCAGCAGCTCGGGACAGCTGAACACTGAAGCTTTCTTT,CASSSGQLNTEAFF,TRBJ1-1,TRBV7-9,TRBD1,many
TGTGCCAGTAGTGTCCGACAGGAAAAAGCTTTCTTT,CASSVRQEKAFF,TRBJ1-1,TRBV19,.,many
TGTGCCACCAGCCAAGGACAGTATGGCTACACCTTC,CATSQGQYGYTF,TRBJ1-2,TRBV15,.,many
TGTGCCTGGAGTAGTCAGTATGGCTACACCTTC,CAWSSQYGYTF,TRBJ1-2,TRBV30,.,many
TGTGCCAGCAGCCTAGTCGGACAGGTCACCGGGGAGCTGTTTTTT,CASSLVGQVTGELFF,TRBJ2-2,TRBV4-2,TRBD1,many
TGTGCCAGTAAGGTCTTCGGGGGGCTTGCGGCTAATGAAAAACTGTTTTTT,CASKVFGGLAANEKLFF,TRBJ1-4,TRBV19,.,many
TGTGCCATCAGTGAGGGTCGGGGTGGGCAAGAGACCCAGTACTTC,CAISEGRGGQETQYF,TRBJ2-5,TRBV10-3,.,many
TGTGCCAGCAGTTACGGTGCAGGGGGTAACAAGCCCCAGCATTTT,CASSYGAGGNKPQHF,TRBJ1-5,TRBV6-6,TRBD1,many
TGCGCCAGCAGCTCACCGGGACTAGCGGGGGGCGAAAGCTCCTACAATGAGCAGTTCTTC,CASSSPGLAGGESSYNEQFF,TRBJ2-1,TRBV5-1,TRBD2,many
TGCAGCGTCCTCAGGGGGTCGGGGAGCACTGAAGCTTTCTTT,CSVLRGSGSTEAFF,TRBJ1-1,TRBV29-1,TRBD1,many
TGTGCCAGCAGCCTATATAGACTAGCGGGAGACGAGCAGTACTTC,CASSLYRLAGDEQYF,TRBJ2-7,TRBV6-6,TRBD2,.
TGTGCCAGCAGCTTAGGTGCGGAGAACAATGAGCAGTTCTTC,CASSLGAENNEQFF,TRBJ2-1,TRBV13,.,many
TGTGCCAGCAGTTTGGGGGGGCGGGAGACCCAGTACTTC,CASSLGGRETQYF,TRBJ2-5,TRBV28,.,many
TGTGCCAGCAGTCCCGGACTAGCGGGAAATGGGGAGCAGTTCTTC,CASSPGLAGNGEQFF,TRBJ2-1,TRBV27,TRBD2,many
TGCGCCAGCAGCCCCCAGGGCGTGAACACCGGGGAGCTGTTTTTT,CASSPQGVNTGELFF,TRBJ2-2,TRBV5-1,.,many
TGCGCCAGCAGCCAAGATTGGGGGGTAGGTGCCGGGGAGCTGTTTTTT,CASSQDWGVGAGELFF,TRBJ2-2,TRBV4-1,.,many
TGTGCCAGTACCCCCCCCGCGGGCTACGAGCAGTACTTC,CASTPPAGYEQYF,TRBJ2-7,TRBV19,.,many
TGTGCCAGCAGCCCGGGGACTAGCGGGAGTGACGCTAAGCAGTACTTC,CASSPGTSGSDAKQYF,TRBJ2-7,TRBV9,TRBD2,many
TGCGCCAGCAGCTTGGGAGGCGGGACAGATACGCAGTATTTT,CASSLGGGTDTQYF,TRBJ2-3,TRBV5-1,.,many
TGCGCCAGCAGCGTCATGACAGGGGGCGGCGAGCAGTACTTC,CASSVMTGGGEQYF,TRBJ2-7,TRBV5-1,TRBD1,many
TGTGCCAGCAGCCCCGAGGGAAAGATAATGTACGAGCAGTACTTC,CASSPEGKIMYEQYF,TRBJ2-7,TRBV11-3,.,many
TGTGCCAGTAGTGTCCGGGGGGGATACAATGAGCAGTTCTTC,CASSVRGGYNEQFF,TRBJ2-1,TRBV19,TRBD2,many
TGTGCCAGCAGCTTGGGACTAGCTTCCACAGATACGCAGTATTTT,CASSLGLASTDTQYF,TRBJ2-3,TRBV5-5,TRBD2,many
TGTGCCACCTCTGGGAGCTACGAGCAGTACTTC,CATSGSYEQYF,TRBJ2-7,TRBV27,.,many
TGTGCCAGCAGTTTAGACAGGGGGCTCTATGGCTACACCTTC,CASSLDRGLYGYTF,TRBJ1-2,TRBV6-5,TRBD1,many
TGTGCCAGCAGCTTTCGACGGGGGGCTGAGAACACCGGGGAGCTGTTTTTT,CASSFRRGAENTGELFF,TRBJ2-2,TRBV5-4,.,many
TGTGCCAGCAGCGCATCTAGCGCCTCCTACAATGAGCAGTTCTTC,CASSASSASYNEQFF,TRBJ2-1,TRBV9,.,many
TGTGCCGGAAGGGGACAGGGGGACCATGGCCACACCTTC,CAGRGQGDHGHTF,TRBJ1-2,TRBV19,TRBD1,many
TGTGCCAGTAGCCTACGCGCCCCGGGCGGGGAGCTGTTTTTT,CASSLRAPGGELFF,TRBJ2-2,TRBV9,.,few
TGCGCCAGCGGACGGACAGGCTCCTACAATGAGCAGTTCTTC,CASGRTGSYNEQFF,TRBJ2-1,TRBV5-1,TRBD1,many
TGCGCCAGCAGCTTGGTCCCTTCGACAAAGAACACCGGGGAGCTGTTTTTT,CASSLVPSTKNTGELFF,TRBJ2-2,TRBV5-1,.,many
TGTGCCAGCTCACCAGGGAGAGATGGCTACACCTTC,CASSPGRDGYTF,TRBJ1-2,TRBV18,.,many
TGTGCCAGCAGCCTGAGCGGGGGACAAGAGACCCAGTACTTC,CASSLSGGQETQYF,TRBJ2-5,TRBV9,TRBD2,many
TGCGCCAGCAGCCCCGACAGGGGCGCCACCTACGAGCAGTACTTC,CASSPDRGATYEQYF,TRBJ2-7,TRBV5-1,TRBD1,many
TGTGCCAGCACCTCCCAGGGACAGGGGAACCTCTATAATTCACCCCTCCACTTT,CASTSQGQGNLYNSPLHF,TRBJ1-6,TRBV11-2,TRBD1,many
TGTGCCAGCTCCCGAGGTTCGGGGAGCAACACTGAAGCTTTCTTT,CASSRGSGSNTEAFF,TRBJ1-1,TRBV6-6,.,many
TGCGCCAGCAGTTATTCGGGACAGGGCACAGATACGCAGTATTTT,CASSYSGQGTDTQYF,TRBJ2-3,TRBV5-1,TRBD1,many
TGCGCCAGCAGCTTGGGGCAGTTCTCCTACGAGCAGTACTTC,CASSLGQFSYEQYF,TRBJ2-7,TRBV5-1,.,many
TGTGCCTGGAGTGTACTGGGAGGGACTGAAGCTTTCTTT,CAWSVLGGTEAFF,TRBJ1-1,TRBV30,.,many
TGTGCCAGCAAGCCGGGACAGTTCTACAATGAGCAGTTCTTC,CASKPGQFYNEQFF,TRBJ2-1,TRBV6-1,TRBD1,many
TGTGCCAGCAGCCGGGACAGATATAACACCGGGGAGCTGTTTTTT,CASSRDRYNTGELFF,TRBJ2-2,TRBV6-1,TRBD1,many
TGTGCCAGCAGCCTCCACAAGGATACGCAGTATTTT,CASSLHKDTQYF,TRBJ2-3,TRBV7-8,.,many
TGTGCCAGCAGTTTCAGACGGGAGGACGATGAGCAGTTCTTC,CASSFRREDDEQFF,TRBJ2-1,TRBV28,TRBD2,many
TGTGCCAGCAGCTTGCCCAGGGGTACCGGGGAGCTGTTTTTT,CASSLPRGTGELFF,TRBJ2-2,TRBV5-8,.,many